The subject of this entry is one T cell receptor beta chain. Its antigen is still unknown. This sample was included in a study of cytomegalovirus exposure and HLA in healthy donors. Whole-study findings and limits: CMV antigen specificity of a few CMV-associated chains was confirmed in vitro.

The CDR3 runs to 16 residues. V trimming: 4 bases; J trimming: 2 bases; junction bases outside the gene matches: 7. Germline CDR1 SGHDN, CDR2 FVKESK. Measured with immunoSEQ multiplex PCR; TCRdb has only the in-frame clones, and not every one. The sample has some 120,000 clones; roughly 90% are singletons. The source of this sequence is a woman younger than 30 in good health and CMV-seronegative. V usage is TRBV14 and J usage is TRBJ1-2; 10 bases match TRBD1. The specimen sequenced was PBMCs. As DNA, the CDR3 is TGTGCCAGCAGCCTATTGCCGGGACAGGGGAACTATGGCTACACCTTC. Translated: CASSLLPGQGNYGYTF.